The T cell receptor beta chain described here comes from a study of T cell repertoires in aging, cancer and after chemotherapy. Study-level background: Donors were grouped into six age bands spanning 30 or younger through 70 or older. Over several months to years, re-sampled healthy donor repertoires clearly shared clones.

Germline CDR1 MGHDK, CDR2 SYGVNS. This CDR3 comprises 13 residues. V lost 7 bases to trimming and J lost 4 bases, with 13 bases between them. Amplification of TCR beta used genomic DNA extracted from peripheral blood. TRB rearrangements spanning V, D and J were amplified using mixed TRB-A/B primers. Each CDR3 protein is one row after TCRdb ran MiXCR on the multiplex PCR reads. This sample has 15,000 or so distinct CDR3 sequences, with 21% found just once. What was sequenced was blood. The chain has TRBV25-1 and TRBJ1-1; D uncertain. The TCR originated in a human donor in good health. The CDR3 sequence is CASILGRGTEAFF. CDR3 in DNA: TGTGCCAGCATATTGGGTCGGGGCACTGAAGCTTTCTTT.